Detailed here is one TCR beta chain. What it binds is unknown. The entry originates in a study of cytomegalovirus exposure and HLA in healthy donors. General study results and limits: A few of the chains that were CMV-associated were confirmed in vitro to be specific for CMV antigens.

In the PCR, 60 Vbeta and 13 Jbeta primers were used. Assay: immunoSEQ multiplex PCR; the TCRdb copy retains only in-frame clones and omits some. Found here are approximately 150,000 clones, approximately 80% of them singletons; the top ten hold 1.5% to 2%. The J segment lost 6 bases and the V segment lost 8 bases, leaving 18 bases of the junction unmatched. This CDR3 has 16 amino acids. Germline V gives CDR1 LNHNV, CDR2 YYDKDF (reference sequence). The origin of this receptor is a woman aged 25 to 39 in good health and CMV-seronegative. This rearrangement joins TRBV15 to TRBJ1-2; 7 positions agree with TRBD1. The sequenced sample was PBMCs. The CDR3 spells CATRIPITGASNGYTF. Written as DNA, the CDR3 is TGTGCCACCCGCATTCCAATTACAGGGGCTTCGAATGGCTACACCTTC.